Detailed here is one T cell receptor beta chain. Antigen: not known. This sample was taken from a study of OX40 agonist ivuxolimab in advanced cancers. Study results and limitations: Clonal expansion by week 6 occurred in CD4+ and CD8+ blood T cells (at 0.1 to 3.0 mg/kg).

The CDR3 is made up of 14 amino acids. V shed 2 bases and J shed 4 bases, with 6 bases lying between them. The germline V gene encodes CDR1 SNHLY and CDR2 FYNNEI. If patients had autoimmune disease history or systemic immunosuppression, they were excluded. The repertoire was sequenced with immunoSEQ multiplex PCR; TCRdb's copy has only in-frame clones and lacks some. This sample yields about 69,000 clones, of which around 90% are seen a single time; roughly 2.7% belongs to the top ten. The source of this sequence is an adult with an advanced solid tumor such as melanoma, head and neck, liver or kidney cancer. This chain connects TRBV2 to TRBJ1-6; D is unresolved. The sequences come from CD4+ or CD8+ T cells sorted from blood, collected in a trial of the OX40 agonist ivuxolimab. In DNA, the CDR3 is TGTGCCAGCAGTGAAACAGTTTATAATTCACCCCTCCACTTT. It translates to CASSETVYNSPLHF.